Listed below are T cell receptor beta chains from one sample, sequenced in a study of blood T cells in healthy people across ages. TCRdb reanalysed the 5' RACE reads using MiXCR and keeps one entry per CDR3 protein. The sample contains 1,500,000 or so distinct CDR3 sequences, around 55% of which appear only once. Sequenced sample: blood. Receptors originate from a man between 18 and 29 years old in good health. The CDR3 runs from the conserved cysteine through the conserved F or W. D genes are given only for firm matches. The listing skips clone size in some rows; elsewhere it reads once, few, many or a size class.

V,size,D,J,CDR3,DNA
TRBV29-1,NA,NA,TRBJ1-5,CSVGEGKPQHF,TGCAGCGTGGGGGAGGGTAAGCCCCAGCATTTT
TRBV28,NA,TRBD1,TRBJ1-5,CASSHDRELQPQHF,TGTGCCAGCAGTCACGACAGGGAGCTACAGCCCCAGCATTTT
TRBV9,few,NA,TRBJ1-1,CASSASNTEAFF,TGTGCCAGCAGCGCTAGTAACACTGAAGCTTTCTTT
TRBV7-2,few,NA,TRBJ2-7,CASSFRAGPPYEQYF,TGTGCCAGCAGCTTCAGAGCGGGCCCACCCTACGAGCAGTACTTC
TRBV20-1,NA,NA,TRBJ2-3,CSALKISTDTQYF,TGCAGTGCTCTTAAGATTTCTACAGATACGCAGTATTTT
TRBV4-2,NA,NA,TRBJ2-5,CASSQVRAGHNQETQYF,TGTGCCAGCAGCCAAGTTAGAGCGGGACATAACCAAGAGACCCAGTACTTC
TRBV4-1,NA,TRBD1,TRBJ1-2,CASSQGGQVEGYTF,TGCGCCAGCAGCCAGGGGGGACAGGTTGAAGGCTACACCTTC
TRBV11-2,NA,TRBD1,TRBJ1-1,CASSSRHRDRAAEAFF,TGTGCCAGCAGCTCACGCCACCGGGACAGGGCAGCTGAAGCTTTCTTT
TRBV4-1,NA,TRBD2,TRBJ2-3,CASSPRLAGGGDTQYF,TGCGCCAGCAGCCCGAGGCTAGCGGGAGGCGGCGATACGCAGTATTTT
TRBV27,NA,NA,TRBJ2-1,CASSLTEGPYNEQFF,TGTGCCAGCAGTTTAACGGAGGGACCCTACAATGAGCAGTTCTTC
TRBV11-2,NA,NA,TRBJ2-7,CASGAVDRYEQYF,TGTGCCAGCGGTGCGGTCGACAGGTACGAGCAGTACTTC
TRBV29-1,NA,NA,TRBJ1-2,CSVGEGYNYGYTF,TGCAGCGTTGGGGAGGGTTACAACTATGGCTACACCTTC
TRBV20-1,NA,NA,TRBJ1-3,CSASPPGRDSGNTIYF,TGCAGTGCTAGCCCACCAGGACGGGACTCTGGAAACACCATATATTTT
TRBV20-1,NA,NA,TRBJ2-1,CSTQAHTVNEQFF,TGCAGCACTCAGGCCCACACCGTTAATGAGCAGTTCTTC
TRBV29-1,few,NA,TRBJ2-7,CSVEGGGDYEQYF,TGCAGCGTTGAAGGTGGTGGGGACTACGAGCAGTACTTC
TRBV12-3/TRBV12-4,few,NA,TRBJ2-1,CASSPEGDNEQFF,TGTGCCAGCAGCCCCGAGGGCGACAATGAGCAGTTCTTC
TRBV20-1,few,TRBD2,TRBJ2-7,CSARPPASGYEQYF,TGCAGTGCTAGACCCCCGGCTAGCGGGTACGAGCAGTACTTC
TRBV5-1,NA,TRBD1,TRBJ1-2,CASSLGQGRGHTF,TGCGCCAGCAGCTTGGGACAGGGGAGGGGCCACACCTTC
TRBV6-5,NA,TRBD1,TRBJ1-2,CASSYGTGTNYGYTF,TGTGCCAGCAGTTATGGGACAGGGACTAACTATGGCTACACCTTC
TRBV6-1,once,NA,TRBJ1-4,CASSELRGGRRLFF,TGTGCCAGCAGTGAATTAAGGGGCGGCAGGAGGCTGTTTTTT
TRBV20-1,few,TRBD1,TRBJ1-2,CSAGGQNYGYTF,TGCAGTGCTGGGGGACAGAACTATGGCTACACCTTC
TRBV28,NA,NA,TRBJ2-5,CASSLEDRTQYF,TGTGCCAGCAGTCTAGAAGATCGGACCCAGTACTTC